This TCR beta chain is drawn from a study of CXCR3-negative and CXCR3-positive naive CD8 T cells. Germline CDR1 reads LGHDT; CDR2 reads YNNKEL (reference sequence). The CDR3 is 13 amino acids. Judged by frequency, this clonotype is medium-sized. The TRB cDNA libraries were prepared by 5' RACE with UMI labels. TCRdb re-called the 5' RACE reads and gives one entry per CDR3 protein, without DNA. Its table records some 8,000 distinct CDR3 sequences. The sample taken for sequencing was naive CXCR3- CD8+ T cells from blood. The subset: CD45RO-CCR7+CD27+CD95- naive CD8+ T cells lacking CXCR3 (TNR3-). The sequence came from a human donor in good health. Some clones in this sample may be carry-over from other donors' samples. The rearrangement uses TRBV3-1 and TRBJ2-2. CDR3 protein: CASSQDPTGELFF.